The T cell receptor (beta chain) under discussion was sequenced for a study of CD8+ T cells in alopecia areata. Study conclusions and caveats: When scalp samples are sequenced, resident alphabeta T cells of normal skin are also captured. Under tofacitinib, numerous expanded lesional clonotypes remained detectable in scalp and blood.

This CDR3 has 13 residues. V lost 5 bases and J 5 bases, leaving 13 bases between the germline ends. The germline V gene encodes CDR1 SQVTM and CDR2 ANQGSEA. Sequencing relied on a cDNA template that was reverse transcribed from extracted RNA. Repertoires were generated with immunoSEQ multiplex PCR, while TCRdb's copy carries only in-frame clones and drops some. This sample has 150,000 to 200,000 clones, with around three fifths found just once. Documented treatment: oral pan-JAK inhibitor, 5-10 mg twice daily. A word on this clone: Antigen specificity is unknown.

Source: CD4+ T cells sorted from blood, taken at week 49, from a patient treated with tofacitinib. This receptor was identified in a human donor with alopecia areata. The rearrangement links TRBV29-1 to TRBJ2-1; D is undetermined. CDR3: CSVQVRANNEQFF. CDR3 nucleotides: TGCAGCGTTCAGGTTCGGGCAAACAATGAGCAGTTCTTC.